This T cell receptor (beta chain) was identified during a study of response to subunit inactivated influenza vaccine. Germline V gene lookup returns CDR1 MNHEY and CDR2 SMNVEV (reference sequence). This CDR3 has 14 amino acids. With 3 bases removed from V and 0 bases from J, the gap between germline ends came to 9 bases. MiXCR, applied by TCRdb to the RT-PCR reads, yields one record per CDR3 protein. The data show about 620,000 distinct CDR3 sequences, with 11% seen just once and 9.5% to 11% held by the top ten. The data were also submitted as part of a second study, on T cells expressing NK-cell markers. That paper adds: UMIs accompanied the 5'RACE template switching by which TCR beta cDNA was made. The TCR beta repertoires originated in sorted CD3+CD56+NKG2C+, CD3+CD56+NKG2C- and CD3+CD56-NKG2C+ T cells. Dominant NKG2C+ clonotypes were found to form about 1.0-7.5% of CD8+ T cells in more than five donors.

The origin of this receptor is a man aged 45-60 years who received an inactivated influenza vaccine. Material: PBMCs from blood, obtained on the day of vaccination. The chain links TRBV27 to TRBJ2-7; no clear D. The CDR3 reads CASSFLGPSYEQYF. The CDR3 nucleotides read TGTGCCAGCAGTTTCTTAGGGCCCTCCTACGAGCAGTACTTC.